These 18 T cell receptor beta chains were sequenced from one sample in a study of T-cell reconstitution after alpha-beta-depleted transplantation in children. This sample's TCRbeta library carried unique molecular identifier barcodes. TCRdb passed the PCR reads through MiXCR, listing each CDR3 protein once. This table holds about 980,000 distinct CDR3 sequences, 25% to 35% found once. The input for sequencing was PBMCs, mostly from graft donor cells, taken 360 days after TCRalphabeta/CD19-depleted stem cell transplant. These TCRs come from a boy under two years old who had a stem cell transplant for SCID, so the T cells may come from the graft donor.

This clonotype was found a few times. V is TRBV20-1 and J is TRBJ2-7; TRBD1 aligns across 7 bases. V was clipped by 6 bases and J by 6 bases; unmatched bases: 14. CDR1 and CDR2 (germline): DFQATT, SNEGSKA (reference sequence). The CDR3 contains 14 residues. The CDR3 region is CSAWVAGGFSEQYF. In DNA, the CDR3 is TGCAGTGCCTGGGTGGCAGGGGGATTTTCCGAGCAGTACTTC.

The chain recombines TRBV7-9 with TRBJ2-5; 9 bases are a match to TRBD2. There are 17 residues in the CDR3. CDR1 and CDR2 from the germline V gene are SEHNR and FQNEAQ (reference sequence). After removal of 1 base from V and 0 bases from J, the junction contained 6 bases not matched to a gene. Here the CDR3 reads CASSLVGPSGDQETQYF. The CDR3 DNA reads TGTGCCAGCAGCTTAGTAGGTCCTAGCGGGGACCAAGAGACCCAGTACTTC.

This clonotype was detected a few times. This rearrangement joins TRBV2 to TRBJ2-6; TRBD2 matches at 7 bases. Germline lookup yields CDR1 SNHLY and CDR2 FYNNEI. The CDR3 has 15 residues. The CDR3 protein is CGGGSSNSGANVLTF. In nucleotides, the CDR3 is TGTGGGGGGGGTTCCTCTAACTCTGGGGCCAACGTCCTGACTTTC.

This clonotype occurred a few times. The chain recombines TRBV28 with TRBJ2-1; TRBD2 agrees at 11 bases. The germline gives CDR1 MDHEN, CDR2 SYDVKM. With 5 bases clipped from V and 4 bases from J, the junction kept 7 bases outside the gene matches. The CDR3 loop spans 16 amino acids. As DNA, the CDR3 is TGTGCCAGCAGTGACCCGACTAGCGGGGATTACAATGAGCAGTTCTTC. Translated, it gives CASSDPTSGDYNEQFF.

This clonotype was seen only a few times. V is TRBV2 and J is TRBJ1-4; TRBD1 aligns across 9 bases. CDR3 length: 13 residues. Germline CDR1 reads SNHLY; CDR2 reads FYNNEI. The V gene end was trimmed by 8 bases and the J gene end by 5 bases; junction bases not matched to a gene: 3. CDR3 in amino acids: CASSGTGNEKLFF. CDR3 in DNA: TGTGCCAGCTCCGGGACAGGGAATGAAAAACTGTTTTTT.

V is TRBV7-9 and J is TRBJ2-7; no clear D gene. V lost 0 bases to trimming and J lost 2 bases, with 8 bases between them. The CDR3 runs 14 residues. Germline CDR1 is SEHNR and CDR2 is FQNEAQ (reference sequence). The CDR3 sequence: CASSLAPPAYEQYF. The CDR3 region has the DNA TGTGCCAGCAGCTTAGCGCCACCAGCCTACGAGCAGTACTTC.

This clonotype has a handful of counts. The chain links TRBV20-1 to TRBJ2-3; 11 nucleotides line up with TRBD2. With V trimmed by 1 base and J by 1 base, 7 bases remained unmatched. In germline, CDR1 is DFQATT, CDR2 SNEGSKA (reference sequence). CDR3 length: 17 residues. CDR3 DNA: TGCAGTGCTAGAGTGCCCCTGACTAGCGGGGGCACAGATACGCAGTATTTT. Protein: CSARVPLTSGGTDTQYF.

This clonotype came up a few times. The J gene is TRBJ2-2, the V gene TRBV9; D unclear. CDR3 length equals 16 residues. Trimming pared 4 bases from V and 3 bases from J, leaving 16 bases between. Germline CDR1 and CDR2: SGDLS and YYNGEE. CDR3 bases: TGTGCCAGCAGCCCCCGACACCATCCTTACACCGGGGAGCTGTTTTTT. Protein sequence: CASSPRHHPYTGELFF.

The chain employs TRBV12-3 or TRBV12-4 and TRBJ2-7; 10 nucleotides match TRBD2. The CDR3 is made up of 14 amino acids. The ends lost 3 bases at V and 6 bases at J; junction bases unmatched: 5. CDR3 residues: CASSFRLAGAEQYF. CDR3 in DNA: TGTGCCAGCAGTTTTCGGCTAGCGGGAGCCGAGCAGTACTTC.

The table lists this clonotype with a few counts. The chain couples TRBV10-3 to TRBJ2-7; 9 positions agree with TRBD1. J gave up 2 bases and V 4 bases, and 6 bases lay outside the gene matches. Per the germline V gene, CDR1 is ENHRY and CDR2 is SYGVKD. The CDR3 contains 15 residues. CDR3 coding DNA: TGTGCCATCAGTGCATCCGGGACAGGGACCTACGAGCAGTACTTC. Protein sequence: CAISASGTGTYEQYF.

The sample holds one count of this clonotype. CDR3 nucleotides: TGTGCCAGCAGTTACCCAGGGGACACCATATATTTT. It codes for CASSYPGDTIYF. V gene TRBV6-6 combines with J gene TRBJ1-3, with TRBD1 as a possible D gene (6 bases). Germline V lookup: CDR1 MNHNY, CDR2 SVGAGI (reference sequence). This CDR3 contains 12 residues. Deletions cut 2 bases from V and 8 bases from J, with 7 bases between.

This clonotype has only a few counts. The V gene is TRBV27, the J gene TRBJ2-2; TRBD2 is a possible D gene (6 bases). Germline CDR1 and CDR2: MNHEY and SMNVEV (reference sequence). V gave up 7 bases and J gave up 6 bases, with 9 bases separating them. The CDR3 is made up of 12 amino acids. CDR3 nucleotides: TGTGCCAGCACGGGGGATTCCGGGGAGCTGTTTTTT. Its protein product is CASTGDSGELFF.

The table lists this clonotype with a few counts. This rearrangement joins TRBV29-1 to TRBJ2-3; D is possibly TRBD1 or TRBD2 (5 bases each). Trimming shortened V by 1 base and J by 3 bases, and 14 bases separated the two germline ends. The CDR3 runs 15 residues. The germline gives CDR1 SQVTM, CDR2 ANQGSEA. CDR3 loop: CSVEGGRVATDTQYF. CDR3 coding DNA: TGCAGCGTTGAAGGGGGACGGGTTGCAACAGATACGCAGTATTTT.

This chain uses TRBV9 with TRBJ2-1; 8 bases align to TRBD2. CDR1 SGDLS and CDR2 YYNGEE come from the germline V gene. CDR3 length: 15 residues. Unmatched junction bases numbered 8, after V lost 3 bases and J lost 6 bases. The DNA of the CDR3 is TGTGCCAGCAGCGAGGGGGGCAGCGGGGGCAATGAGCAGTTCTTC. Translation: CASSEGGSGGNEQFF.

J is TRBJ1-1 and V is TRBV12-3 or TRBV12-4; D is ambiguous. V was shortened by 5 bases and J by 1 base, with 20 bases between the two germline ends. The CDR3 consists of 17 residues. The chain's CDR3 is CASSLPIDGRPNTEAFF. The CDR3 region has the DNA TGTGCCAGCAGTCTTCCGATTGACGGACGGCCGAACACTGAAGCTTTCTTT.

The chain is built from TRBV29-1 and TRBJ2-1; 9 bases map to TRBD1. CDR3 size: 13 residues. Germline V gives CDR1 SQVTM, CDR2 ANQGSEA. V gave up 7 bases and J gave up 5 bases; unmatched junction bases: 6. The CDR3 loop reads CSADRGMHNEQFF. The CDR3 nucleotides are TGCAGCGCTGACAGGGGGATGCACAATGAGCAGTTCTTC.

The J gene is TRBJ1-2, the V gene TRBV20-1; 8 nucleotides line up with TRBD1. CDR3 size: 14 residues. Germline CDR1 is DFQATT and CDR2 is SNEGSKA (reference sequence). Trimming removed 3 bases from V and 7 bases from J; junction bases left unmatched: 10. The CDR3 region has the DNA TGCAGTGCTAGGCGGGGACAGGCCGGCGGTGGCTACACCTTC. Its protein product is CSARRGQAGGGYTF.

The gene calls are TRBV28 and TRBJ2-6; 7 nucleotides line up with TRBD2. Per germline, CDR1 MDHEN and CDR2 SYDVKM. V lost 6 bases and J lost 0; bases outside the gene matches: 2. CDR3 size: 15 residues. The CDR3 nucleotides read TGTGCCAGCAGGGGAGGGACCTCTGGGGCCAACGTCCTGACTTTC. This gives the protein CASRGGTSGANVLTF.